This T cell receptor beta chain was found in a study of cytomegalovirus exposure and HLA in healthy donors. Study-level points and caveats: Cytomegalovirus status, reportedly, was diagnosed with high specificity and sensitivity by the classifier. The investigators catalogued 164 TCR beta chains as cytomegalovirus-associated. There were a few CMV-associated chains whose specificity for CMV antigens was confirmed in vitro.

The study drew the donors from its approximately 110-subject validation cohort, separate from the 666-subject first cohort. Note on this clone: Antigen unknown.

The data were produced by immunoSEQ multiplex PCR, yet TCRdb's version contains in-frame clones alone and is incomplete. The profile shows about 280,000 clones, approximately 86% of them singletons. This CDR3 contains 16 residues. Germline assignment: CDR1 SGHRS and CDR2 YFSETQ. The V end lost 4 bases, the J end lost 4 bases, and 20 bases lay between the germline ends. This sequence joins TRBV5-1 and TRBJ1-2; perhaps TRBD1 as D (6 bases). Source material: PBMCs. The sequence was obtained from a young woman in good health and CMV-seronegative. The CDR3 spells CASSEPGHRVLYGYTF. The CDR3 DNA reads TGCGCCAGCAGCGAACCGGGACACCGTGTTCTCTATGGCTACACCTTC.